The 5 T cell receptor beta chains in this list originate from one sample, sequenced in a study of CD8+CD57+ T cells in acquired aplastic anemia. TCR beta VDJ combinations and CDR3 sequences were profiled from genomic DNA. TCRdb called the reads again in MiXCR, with one record for every CDR3 protein. Of fewer than 200,000 distinct CDR3 sequences listed, just under 65% are singletons. Sequencing was performed on sorted CD4+, CD8+, or CD8+CD57+ T cells (not recorded which) from PBMCs. These receptors came from a human donor in good health.

This clonotype showed up just a few times. The chain couples TRBV20-1 to TRBJ2-7, with 7 positions matching TRBD2. Trimming cost V 0 bases and J 1 base; bases outside gene matches: 6. The germline gives CDR1 DFQATT, CDR2 SNEGSKA (reference sequence). CDR3 size: 15 residues. The CDR3 sequence is CSARDMGGVSYEQYF. CDR3 nucleotides: TGCAGTGCTAGAGATATGGGGGGGGTTTCCTACGAGCAGTACTTC.

CDR3 nucleotide sequence: TGCAGTGCTTCCCCTTGGCAGGGGCGAACTACCTACGAGCAGTACTTC. This translates into CSASPWQGRTTYEQYF. V and J are TRBV20-1 and TRBJ2-7; tentative D call: TRBD1 (6 bases). Trimming stripped 5 bases from V and 2 bases from J, with 22 bases between. There are 16 residues in the CDR3. Germline CDR1 DFQATT, CDR2 SNEGSKA (reference sequence).

This chain links TRBV2 with TRBJ2-5; no definite D call. The CDR3 is 11 residues long. Germline V gene data show CDR1 as SNHLY and CDR2 as FYNNEI. V was clipped by 2 bases and J by 7 bases, with 5 bases between them. As DNA, the CDR3 is TGTGCCAGCAGTGAAAGTGCGACCCAGTACTTC. Translated, it gives CASSESATQYF. Filled out from reference TRBV2 and TRBJ2-5, the complete variable domain reads EPEVTQTPSHQVTQMGQEVILRCVPISNHLYFYWYRQILGQKVEFLVSFYNNEISEKSEIFDDQFSVERPDGSNFTLKIRSTKLEDSAMYFCASSESATQYFGPGTRLLVL.

This sequence joins TRBV19 and TRBJ1-1; tentative D call: TRBD1 (6 bases). Trimming stripped 1 base from V and 4 bases from J, with 16 bases between. This CDR3 has 16 residues. Germline CDR1 and CDR2: LNHDA and SQIVND (reference sequence). The CDR3 here is CASSIVGGGRGTEAFF. CDR3 DNA: TGTGCCAGTAGTATAGTAGGGGGGGGCCGGGGCACTGAAGCTTTCTTT. The full variable domain, its missing parts supplied by reference TRBV19 and TRBJ1-1, is DGGITQSPKYLFRKEGQNVTLSCEQNLNHDAMYWYRQDPGQGLRLIYYSQIVNDFQKGDIAEGYSVSREKKESFPLTVTSAQKNPTAFYLCASSIVGGGRGTEAFFGQGTRLTVV.

This clonotype was recorded at least ten times. V gene TRBV18 combines with J gene TRBJ1-1; 8 bases are a match to TRBD1. From germline, CDR1 is KGHSH and CDR2 LQKENI. The CDR3 sequence is 14 residues long. V lost 5 bases to trimming and J lost 4 bases; unmatched junction nucleotides: 6. CDR3 in DNA: TGTGCCAGCTCAAGCTCAGGGGGCACCACTGAAGCTTTCTTT. Protein product: CASSSSGGTTEAFF.